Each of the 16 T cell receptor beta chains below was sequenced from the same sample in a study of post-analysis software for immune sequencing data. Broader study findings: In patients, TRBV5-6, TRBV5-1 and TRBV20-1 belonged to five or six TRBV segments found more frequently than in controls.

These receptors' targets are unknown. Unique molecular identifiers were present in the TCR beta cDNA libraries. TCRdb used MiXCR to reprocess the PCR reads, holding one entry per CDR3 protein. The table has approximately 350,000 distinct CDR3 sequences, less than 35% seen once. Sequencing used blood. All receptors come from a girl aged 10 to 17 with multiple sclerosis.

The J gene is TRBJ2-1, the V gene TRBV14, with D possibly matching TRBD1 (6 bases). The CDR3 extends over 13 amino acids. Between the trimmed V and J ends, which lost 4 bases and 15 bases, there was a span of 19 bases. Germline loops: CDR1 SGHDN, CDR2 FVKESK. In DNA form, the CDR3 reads TGTGCCAGCAGCCTCCCAGAGGGGGTAGAGGTGTTCTTC. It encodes CASSLPEGVEVFF.

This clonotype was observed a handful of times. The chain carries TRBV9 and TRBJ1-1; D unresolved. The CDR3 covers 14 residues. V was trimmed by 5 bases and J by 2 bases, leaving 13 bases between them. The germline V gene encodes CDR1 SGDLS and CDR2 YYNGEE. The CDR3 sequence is CASRESDINTEAFF. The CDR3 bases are TGTGCCAGCAGAGAAAGTGATATAAACACTGAAGCTTTCTTT.

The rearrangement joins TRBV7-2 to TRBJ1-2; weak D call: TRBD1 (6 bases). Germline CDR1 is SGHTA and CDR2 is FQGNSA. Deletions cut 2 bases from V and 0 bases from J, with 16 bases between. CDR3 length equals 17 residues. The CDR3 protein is CASSLSWGLGTNYGYTF. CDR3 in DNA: TGTGCCAGCAGCTTAAGTTGGGGGCTAGGGACTAACTATGGCTACACCTTC. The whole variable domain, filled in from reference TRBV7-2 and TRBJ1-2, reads GAGVSQSPSNKVTEKGKDVELRCDPISGHTALYWYRQSLGQGLEFLIYFQGNSAPDKSGLPSDRFSAERTGGSVSTLTIQRTQQEDSAVYLCASSLSWGLGTNYGYTFGSGTRLTVV.

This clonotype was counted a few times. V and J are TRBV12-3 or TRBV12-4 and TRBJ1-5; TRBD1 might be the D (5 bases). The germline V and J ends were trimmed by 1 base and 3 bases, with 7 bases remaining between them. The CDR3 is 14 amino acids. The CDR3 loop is CASSLGDPNQPQHF. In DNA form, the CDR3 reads TGTGCCAGCAGTTTAGGGGACCCCAATCAGCCCCAGCATTTT.

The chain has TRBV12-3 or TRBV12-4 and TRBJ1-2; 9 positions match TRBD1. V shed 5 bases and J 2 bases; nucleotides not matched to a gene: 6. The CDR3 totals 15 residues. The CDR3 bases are TGTGCCAGCAGTATGACAGGGGGTCCAAACTATGGCTACACCTTC. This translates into CASSMTGGPNYGYTF.

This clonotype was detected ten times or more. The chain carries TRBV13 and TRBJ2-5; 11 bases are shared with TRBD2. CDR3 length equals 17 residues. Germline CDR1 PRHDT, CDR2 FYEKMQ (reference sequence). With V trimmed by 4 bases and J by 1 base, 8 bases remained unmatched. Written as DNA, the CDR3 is TGTGCCAGCAGCTCTCCCGCTAGCGGGGGGCTCCAAGAGACCCAGTACTTC. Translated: CASSSPASGGLQETQYF. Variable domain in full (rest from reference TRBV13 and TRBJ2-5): AAGVIQSPRHLIKEKRETATLKCYPIPRHDTVYWYQQGPGQDPQFLISFYEKMQSDKGSIPDRFSAQQFSDYHSELNMSSLELGDSALYFCASSSPASGGLQETQYFGPGTRLLVL.

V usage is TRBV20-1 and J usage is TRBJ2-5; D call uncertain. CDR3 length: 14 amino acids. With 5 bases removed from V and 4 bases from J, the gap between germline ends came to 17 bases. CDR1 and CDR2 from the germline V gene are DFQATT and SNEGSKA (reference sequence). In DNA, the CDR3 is TGCAGTGCTCCCGATATCTTATCAGCAGAGACCCAGTACTTC. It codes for CSAPDILSAETQYF.

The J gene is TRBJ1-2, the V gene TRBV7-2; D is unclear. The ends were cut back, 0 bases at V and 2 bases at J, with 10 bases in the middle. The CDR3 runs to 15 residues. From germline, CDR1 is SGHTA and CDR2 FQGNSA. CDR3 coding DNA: TGTGCCAGCAGCTTAGCGCCGGCGGGGAACTATGGCTACACCTTC. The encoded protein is CASSLAPAGNYGYTF.

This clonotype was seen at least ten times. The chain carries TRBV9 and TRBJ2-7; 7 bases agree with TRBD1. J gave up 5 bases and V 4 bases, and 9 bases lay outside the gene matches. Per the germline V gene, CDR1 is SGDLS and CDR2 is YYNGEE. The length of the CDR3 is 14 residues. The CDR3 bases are TGTGCCAGCAGCCCCCGCAGCAGGGGGAACGAGCAGTACTTC. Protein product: CASSPRSRGNEQYF. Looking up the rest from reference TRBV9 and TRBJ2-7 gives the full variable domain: DSGVTQTPKHLITATGQRVTLRCSPRSGDLSVYWYQQSLDQGLQFLIQYYNGEERAKGNILERFSAQQFPDLHSELNLSSLELGDSALYFCASSPRSRGNEQYFGPGTRLTVT.

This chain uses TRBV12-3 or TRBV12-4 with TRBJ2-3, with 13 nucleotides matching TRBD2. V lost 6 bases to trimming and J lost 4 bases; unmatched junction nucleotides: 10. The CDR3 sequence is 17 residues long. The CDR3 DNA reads TGTGCCAGCAGCTCACAAACTAGCGGGGGGGCTGCAGATACGCAGTATTTT. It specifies CASSSQTSGGAADTQYF.

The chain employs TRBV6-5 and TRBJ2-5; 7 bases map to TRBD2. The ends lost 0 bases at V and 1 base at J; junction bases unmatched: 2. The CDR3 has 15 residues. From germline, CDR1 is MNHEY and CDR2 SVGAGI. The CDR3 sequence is CASSYSGRGQETQYF. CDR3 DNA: TGTGCCAGCAGTTACTCGGGGAGGGGCCAAGAGACCCAGTACTTC.

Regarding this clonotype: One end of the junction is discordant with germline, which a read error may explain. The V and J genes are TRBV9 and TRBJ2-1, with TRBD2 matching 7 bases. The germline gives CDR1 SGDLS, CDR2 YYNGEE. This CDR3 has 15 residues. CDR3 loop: CASSVGTNSYNEQFF. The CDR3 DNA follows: TGTGCCAGCAGTGTAGGGACTAACTCCTACAATGAGCAGTTCTTC.

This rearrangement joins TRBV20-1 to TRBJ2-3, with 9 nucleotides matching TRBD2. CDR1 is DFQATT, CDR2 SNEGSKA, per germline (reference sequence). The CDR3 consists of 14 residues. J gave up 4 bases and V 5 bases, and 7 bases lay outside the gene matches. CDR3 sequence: CSAWPTSGSDTQYF. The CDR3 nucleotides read TGCAGTGCTTGGCCGACTAGCGGATCAGATACGCAGTATTTT.

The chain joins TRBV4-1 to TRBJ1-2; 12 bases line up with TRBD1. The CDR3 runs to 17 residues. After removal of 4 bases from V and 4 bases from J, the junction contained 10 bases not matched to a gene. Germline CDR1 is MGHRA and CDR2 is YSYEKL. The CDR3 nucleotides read TGCGCCAGCAGCCCCCCGCCCGGGACAGGGGGCGGCTATGGCTACACCTTC. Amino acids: CASSPPPGTGGGYGYTF.

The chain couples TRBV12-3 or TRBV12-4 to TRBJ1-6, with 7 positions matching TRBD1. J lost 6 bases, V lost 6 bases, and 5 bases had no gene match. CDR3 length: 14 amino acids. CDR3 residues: CASSRGLGNSPLHF. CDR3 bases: TGTGCCAGCAGCAGGGGGTTAGGTAATTCACCCCTCCACTTT.

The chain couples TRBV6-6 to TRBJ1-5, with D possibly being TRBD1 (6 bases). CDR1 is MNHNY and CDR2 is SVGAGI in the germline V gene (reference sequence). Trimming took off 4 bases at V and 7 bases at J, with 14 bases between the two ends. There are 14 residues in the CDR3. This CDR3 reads CASSLYRVEQPQHF. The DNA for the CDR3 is TGTGCCAGCAGTTTGTACAGGGTAGAACAGCCCCAGCATTTT.